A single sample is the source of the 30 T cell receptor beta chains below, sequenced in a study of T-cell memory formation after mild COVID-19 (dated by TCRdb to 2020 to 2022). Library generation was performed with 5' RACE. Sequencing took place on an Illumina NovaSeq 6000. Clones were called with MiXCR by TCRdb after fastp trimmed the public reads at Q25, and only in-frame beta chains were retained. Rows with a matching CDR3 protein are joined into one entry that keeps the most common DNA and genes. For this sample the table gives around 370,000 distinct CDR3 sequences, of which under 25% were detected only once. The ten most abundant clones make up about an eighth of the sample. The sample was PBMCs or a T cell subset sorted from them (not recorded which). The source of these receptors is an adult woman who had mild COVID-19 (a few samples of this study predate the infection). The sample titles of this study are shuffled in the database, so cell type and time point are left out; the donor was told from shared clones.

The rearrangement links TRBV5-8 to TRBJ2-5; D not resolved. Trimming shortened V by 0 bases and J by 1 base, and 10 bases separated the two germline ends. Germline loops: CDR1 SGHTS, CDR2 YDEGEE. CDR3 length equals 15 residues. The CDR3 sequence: CASSLAPGAQETQYF. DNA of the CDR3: TGTGCCAGCAGCTTGGCCCCGGGCGCCCAAGAGACCCAGTACTTC.

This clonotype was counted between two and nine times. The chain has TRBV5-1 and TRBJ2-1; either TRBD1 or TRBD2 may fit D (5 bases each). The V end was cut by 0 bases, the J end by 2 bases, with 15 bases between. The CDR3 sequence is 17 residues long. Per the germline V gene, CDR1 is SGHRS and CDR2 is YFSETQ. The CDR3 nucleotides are TGCGCCAGCAGCTTGGTGTTTGGGGACCCAACCTACAATGAGCAGTTCTTC. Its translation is CASSLVFGDPTYNEQFF. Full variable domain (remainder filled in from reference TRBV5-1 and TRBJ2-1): KAGVTQTPRYLIKTRGQQVTLSCSPISGHRSVSWYQQTPGQGLQFLFEYFSETQRNKGNFPGRFSGRQFSNSRSEMNVSTLELGDSALYLCASSLVFGDPTYNEQFFGPGTRLTVL.

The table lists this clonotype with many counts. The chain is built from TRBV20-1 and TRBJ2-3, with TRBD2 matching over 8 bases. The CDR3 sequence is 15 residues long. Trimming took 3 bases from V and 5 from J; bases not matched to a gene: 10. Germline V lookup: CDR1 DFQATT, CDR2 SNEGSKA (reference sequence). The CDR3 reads CSASSGGEVRDTQYF. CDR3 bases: TGCAGTGCTAGCTCGGGGGGGGAGGTGCGAGATACGCAGTATTTT.

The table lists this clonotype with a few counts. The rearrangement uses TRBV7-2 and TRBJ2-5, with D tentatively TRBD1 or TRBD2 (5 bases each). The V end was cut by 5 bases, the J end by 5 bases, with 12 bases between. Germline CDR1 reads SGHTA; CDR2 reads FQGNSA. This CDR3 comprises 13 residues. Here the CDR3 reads CASSPGSSETQYF. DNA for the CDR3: TGTGCCAGCAGCCCAGGGAGTTCGGAGACCCAGTACTTC.

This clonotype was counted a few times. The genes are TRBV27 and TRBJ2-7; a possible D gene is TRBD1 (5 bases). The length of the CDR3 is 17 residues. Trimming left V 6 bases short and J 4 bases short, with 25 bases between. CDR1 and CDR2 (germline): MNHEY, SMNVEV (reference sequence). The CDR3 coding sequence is TGTGCCAGCAGGGGTCGATCGGCGAGCAGGGCACCTTACGAGCAGTACTTC. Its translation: CASRGRSASRAPYEQYF.

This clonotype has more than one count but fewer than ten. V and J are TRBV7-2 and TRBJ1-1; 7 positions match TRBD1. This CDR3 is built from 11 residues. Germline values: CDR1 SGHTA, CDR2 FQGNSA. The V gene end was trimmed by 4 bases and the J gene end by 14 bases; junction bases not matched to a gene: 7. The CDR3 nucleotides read TGTGCCAGCAGCTCTGGAGGGACAGCCTTCTTT. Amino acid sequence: CASSSGGTAFF.

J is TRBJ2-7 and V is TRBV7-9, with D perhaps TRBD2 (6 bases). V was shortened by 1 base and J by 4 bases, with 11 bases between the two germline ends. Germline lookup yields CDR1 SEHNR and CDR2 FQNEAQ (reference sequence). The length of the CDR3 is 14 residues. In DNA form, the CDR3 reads TGTGCCAGCAGCTTAGAGTCAGGGACTTACGAGCAGTACTTC. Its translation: CASSLESGTYEQYF.

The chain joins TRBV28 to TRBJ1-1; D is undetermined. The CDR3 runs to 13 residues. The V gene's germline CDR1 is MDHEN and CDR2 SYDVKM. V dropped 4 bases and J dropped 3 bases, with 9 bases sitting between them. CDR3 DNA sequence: TGTGCCAGCAGTTCCCAGGTTTACACTGAAGCTTTCTTT. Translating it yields CASSSQVYTEAFF. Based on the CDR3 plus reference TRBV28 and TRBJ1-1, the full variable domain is DVKVTQSSRYLVKRTGEKVFLECVQDMDHENMFWYRQDPGLGLRLIYFSYDVKMKEKGDIPEGYSVSREKKERFSLILESASTNQTSMYLCASSSQVYTEAFFGQGTRLTVV.

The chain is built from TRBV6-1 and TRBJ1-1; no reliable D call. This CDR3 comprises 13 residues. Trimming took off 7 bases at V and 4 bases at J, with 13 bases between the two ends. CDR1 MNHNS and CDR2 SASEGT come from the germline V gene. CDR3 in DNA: TGTGCCAGCATGGCCGGGAGGTCCACTGAAGCTTTCTTT. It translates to CASMAGRSTEAFF.

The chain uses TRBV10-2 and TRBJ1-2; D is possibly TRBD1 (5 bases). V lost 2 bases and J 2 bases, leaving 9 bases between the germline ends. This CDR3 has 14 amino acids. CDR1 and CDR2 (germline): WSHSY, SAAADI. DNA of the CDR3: TGCGCCAGCAGTGAGGGGGCCGGGAACTATGGCTACACCTTC. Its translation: CASSEGAGNYGYTF.

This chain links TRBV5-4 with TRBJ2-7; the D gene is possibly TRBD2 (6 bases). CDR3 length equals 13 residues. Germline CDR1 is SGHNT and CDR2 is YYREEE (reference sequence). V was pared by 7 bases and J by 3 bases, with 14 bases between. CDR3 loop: CASGTDGLYEQYF. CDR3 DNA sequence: TGTGCCAGCGGGACTGATGGCCTCTACGAGCAGTACTTC.

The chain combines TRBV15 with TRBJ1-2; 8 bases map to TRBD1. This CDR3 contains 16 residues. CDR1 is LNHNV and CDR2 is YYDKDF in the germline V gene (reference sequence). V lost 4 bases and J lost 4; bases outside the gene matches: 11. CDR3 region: CATSTTPGQAPYGYTF. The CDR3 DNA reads TGTGCCACCAGCACCACTCCGGGACAGGCTCCCTATGGCTACACCTTC.

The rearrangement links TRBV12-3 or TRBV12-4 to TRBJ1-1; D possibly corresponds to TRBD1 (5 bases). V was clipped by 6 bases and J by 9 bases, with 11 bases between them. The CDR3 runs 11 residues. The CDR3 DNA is TGTGCCAGCAGGGGGACGGCAAAAGCTTTCTTT. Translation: CASRGTAKAFF.

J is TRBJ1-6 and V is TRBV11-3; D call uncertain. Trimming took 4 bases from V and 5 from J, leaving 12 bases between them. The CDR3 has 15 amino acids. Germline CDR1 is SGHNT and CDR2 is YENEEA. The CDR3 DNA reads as TGTGCCAGCAGCTCGAAGGGAGGAGATAATTCACCCCTCCACTTT. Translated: CASSSKGGDNSPLHF.

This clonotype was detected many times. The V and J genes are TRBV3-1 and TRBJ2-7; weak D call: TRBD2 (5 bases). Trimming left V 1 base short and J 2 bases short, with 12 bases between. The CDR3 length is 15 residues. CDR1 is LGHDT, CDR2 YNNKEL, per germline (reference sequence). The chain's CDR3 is CASSQAGGLTYEQYF. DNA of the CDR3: TGTGCCAGCAGCCAAGCGGGCGGGCTCACCTACGAGCAGTACTTC.

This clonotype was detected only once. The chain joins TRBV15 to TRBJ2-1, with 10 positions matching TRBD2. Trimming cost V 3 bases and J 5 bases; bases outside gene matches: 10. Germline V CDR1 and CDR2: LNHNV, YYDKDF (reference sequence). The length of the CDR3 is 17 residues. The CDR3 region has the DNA TGTGCCACCAGCAGCTTAGTCAGCGGGAGGGCACACAATGAGCAGTTCTTC. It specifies CATSSLVSGRAHNEQFF.

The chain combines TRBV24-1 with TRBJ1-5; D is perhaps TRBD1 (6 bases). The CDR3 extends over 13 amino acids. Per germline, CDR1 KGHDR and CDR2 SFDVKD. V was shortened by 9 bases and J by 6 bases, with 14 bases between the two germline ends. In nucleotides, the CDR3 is TGTGCCACCCGAGGGGGGCCGGGTCAGCCCCAGCATTTT. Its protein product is CATRGGPGQPQHF.

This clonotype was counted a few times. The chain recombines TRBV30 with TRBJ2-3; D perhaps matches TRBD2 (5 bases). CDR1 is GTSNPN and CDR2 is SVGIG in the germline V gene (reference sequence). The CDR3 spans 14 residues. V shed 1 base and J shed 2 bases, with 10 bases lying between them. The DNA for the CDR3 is TGTGCCTGGAGTGGAGGGTCCTTCACAGATACGCAGTATTTT. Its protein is CAWSGGSFTDTQYF.

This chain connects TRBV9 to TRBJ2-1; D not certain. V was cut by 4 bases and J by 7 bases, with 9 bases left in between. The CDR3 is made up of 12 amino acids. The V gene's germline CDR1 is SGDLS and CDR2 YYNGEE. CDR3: CASSPLTNEQFF. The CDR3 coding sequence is TGTGCCAGCAGCCCACTAACGAATGAGCAGTTCTTC. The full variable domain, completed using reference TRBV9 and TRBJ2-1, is DSGVTQTPKHLITATGQRVTLRCSPRSGDLSVYWYQQSLDQGLQFLIQYYNGEERAKGNILERFSAQQFPDLHSELNLSSLELGDSALYFCASSPLTNEQFFGPGTRLTVL.

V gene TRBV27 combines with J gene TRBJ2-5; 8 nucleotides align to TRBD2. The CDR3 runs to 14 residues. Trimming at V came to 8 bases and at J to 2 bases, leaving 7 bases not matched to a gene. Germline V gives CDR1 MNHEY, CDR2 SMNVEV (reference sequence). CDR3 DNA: TGTGCCAGCGCTTCGGGAGGGACGCAAGAGACCCAGTACTTC. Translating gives CASASGGTQETQYF.

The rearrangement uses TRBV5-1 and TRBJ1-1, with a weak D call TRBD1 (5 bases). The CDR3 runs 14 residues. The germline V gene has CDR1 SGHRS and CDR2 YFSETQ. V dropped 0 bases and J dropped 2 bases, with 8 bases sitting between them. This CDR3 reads CASSLEQDNTEAFF. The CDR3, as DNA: TGCGCCAGCAGCTTGGAACAGGATAACACTGAAGCTTTCTTT.

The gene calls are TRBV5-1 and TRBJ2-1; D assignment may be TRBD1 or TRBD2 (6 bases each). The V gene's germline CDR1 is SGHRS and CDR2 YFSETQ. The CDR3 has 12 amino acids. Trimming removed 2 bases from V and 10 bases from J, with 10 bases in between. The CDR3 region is CASSFEGGEQFF. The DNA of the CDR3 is TGCGCCAGCAGCTTCGAGGGGGGAGAGCAGTTCTTC.

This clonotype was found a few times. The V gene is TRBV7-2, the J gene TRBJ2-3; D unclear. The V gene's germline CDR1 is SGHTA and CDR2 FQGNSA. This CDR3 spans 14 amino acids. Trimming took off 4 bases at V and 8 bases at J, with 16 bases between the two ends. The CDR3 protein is CASSSPETHGTQYF. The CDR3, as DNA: TGTGCCAGCAGCTCTCCGGAGACACACGGTACGCAGTATTTT.

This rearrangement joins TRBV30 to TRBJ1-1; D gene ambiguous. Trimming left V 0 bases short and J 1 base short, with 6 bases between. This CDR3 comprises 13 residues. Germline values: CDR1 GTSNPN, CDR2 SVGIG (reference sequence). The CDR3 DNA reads TGTGCCTGGAGTGTATCCAGGAACACTGAAGCTTTCTTT. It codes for CAWSVSRNTEAFF.

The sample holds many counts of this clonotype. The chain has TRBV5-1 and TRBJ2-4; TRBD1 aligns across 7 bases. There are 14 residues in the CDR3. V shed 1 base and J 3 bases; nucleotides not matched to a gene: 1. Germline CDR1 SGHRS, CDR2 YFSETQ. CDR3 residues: CASSLTGDKNIQYF. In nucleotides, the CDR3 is TGCGCCAGCAGCTTGACAGGGGACAAAAACATTCAGTACTTC. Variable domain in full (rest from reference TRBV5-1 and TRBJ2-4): KAGVTQTPRYLIKTRGQQVTLSCSPISGHRSVSWYQQTPGQGLQFLFEYFSETQRNKGNFPGRFSGRQFSNSRSEMNVSTLELGDSALYLCASSLTGDKNIQYFGAGTRLSVL.

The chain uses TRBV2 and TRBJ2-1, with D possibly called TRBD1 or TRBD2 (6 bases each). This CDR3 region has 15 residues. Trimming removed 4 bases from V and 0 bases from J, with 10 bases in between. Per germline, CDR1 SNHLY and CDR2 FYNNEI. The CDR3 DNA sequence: TGTGCCAGCAGTGGGAGGGGGAACTCCTACAATGAGCAGTTCTTC. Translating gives CASSGRGNSYNEQFF. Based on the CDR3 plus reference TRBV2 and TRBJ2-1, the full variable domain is EPEVTQTPSHQVTQMGQEVILRCVPISNHLYFYWYRQILGQKVEFLVSFYNNEISEKSEIFDDQFSVERPDGSNFTLKIRSTKLEDSAMYFCASSGRGNSYNEQFFGPGTRLTVL.

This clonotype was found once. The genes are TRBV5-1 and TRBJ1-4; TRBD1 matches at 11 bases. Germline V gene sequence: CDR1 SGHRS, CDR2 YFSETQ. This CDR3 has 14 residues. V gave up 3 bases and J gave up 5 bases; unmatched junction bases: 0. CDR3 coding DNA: TGCGCCAGCAGCTGGGACAGGGGGAATGAAAAACTGTTTTTT. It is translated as CASSWDRGNEKLFF.

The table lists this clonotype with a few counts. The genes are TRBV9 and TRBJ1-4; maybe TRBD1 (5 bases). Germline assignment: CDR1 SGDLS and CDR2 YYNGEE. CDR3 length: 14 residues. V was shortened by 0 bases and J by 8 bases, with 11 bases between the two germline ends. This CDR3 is CASSVADIGEKLFF. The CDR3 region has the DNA TGTGCCAGCAGCGTAGCGGACATCGGAGAAAAACTGTTTTTT.

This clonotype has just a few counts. This CDR3 is CASSSRGGPYNEQFF. The CDR3 nucleotides are TGTGCCAGCAGCTCCCGGGGGGGTCCCTACAATGAGCAGTTCTTC. This chain uses TRBV11-3 with TRBJ2-1; 8 bases are a match to TRBD2. The junction had 4 bases not matched to a gene; V was cut back by 4 bases and J by 2 bases. The CDR3 extends over 15 amino acids. CDR1 SGHNT and CDR2 YENEEA come from the germline V gene.

CDR3 sequence reads: CASSLGQGVGIGYTF. The CDR3 nucleotides are TGTGCCAGCAGCTTAGGACAGGGAGTCGGTATCGGCTACACCTTC. The gene calls are TRBV7-9 and TRBJ1-2; 7 nucleotides match TRBD1. The V and J ends lost 1 base and 8 bases, in that order; junction bases with no gene match: 10. This CDR3 region has 15 residues. Germline V gene data show CDR1 as SEHNR and CDR2 as FQNEAQ (reference sequence).